This entry describes one TCR beta chain. At one boundary the junction diverges from the germline segment, which might be a read error. This CDR3 has 18 amino acids. Per the germline V gene, CDR1 is SGHRS and CDR2 is YFSETQ. The sample comes from a study of identical twins. It was template switching that added a universal primer site, and there were unique molecular identifiers on the cDNA. One entry per CDR3 protein results from TCRdb running MiXCR on the 5' RACE reads. In the table there are about 1.7 million distinct CDR3 sequences, around 29% of which are singletons. Healthy Caucasian donors formed the entire cohort.

The chain carries TRBV5-1 and TRBJ2-5; TRBD2 agrees at 14 bases. The receptor's source is a newborn girl in good health. Source material: cord blood. DNA of the CDR3: TGCGCCAGCAGCCCCGGAGGACTAGCGGGAGGCCGACAAGGGACCCAGTACTTC. Protein product: CASSPGGLAGGRQGTQYF.